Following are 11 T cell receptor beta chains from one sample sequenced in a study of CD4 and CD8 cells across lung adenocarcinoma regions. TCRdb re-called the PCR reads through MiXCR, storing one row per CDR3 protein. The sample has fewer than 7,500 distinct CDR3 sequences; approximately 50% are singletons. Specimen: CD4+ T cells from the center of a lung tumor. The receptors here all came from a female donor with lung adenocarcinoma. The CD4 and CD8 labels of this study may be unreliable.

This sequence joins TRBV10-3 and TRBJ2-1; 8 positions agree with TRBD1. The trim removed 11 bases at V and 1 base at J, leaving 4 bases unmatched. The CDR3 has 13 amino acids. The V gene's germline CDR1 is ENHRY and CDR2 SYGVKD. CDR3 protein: CAGGQGSYNEQFF. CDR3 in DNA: TGTGCCGGAGGACAGGGTTCCTACAATGAGCAGTTCTTC.

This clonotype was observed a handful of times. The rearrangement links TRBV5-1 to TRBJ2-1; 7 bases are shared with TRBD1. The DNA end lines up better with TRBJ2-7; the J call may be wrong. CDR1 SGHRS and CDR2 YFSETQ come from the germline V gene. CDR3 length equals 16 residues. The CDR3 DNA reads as TGCGCCAGCAGCTTGGGCCACCGGGACAGCTCCTACGAGCAGTACTTC. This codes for CASSLGHRDSSYEQYF.

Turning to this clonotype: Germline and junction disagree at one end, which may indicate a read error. The CDR3 spells CASSHGGDAQFF. CDR3 nucleotides: TGTGCCAGCAGCCACGGTGGGGATGCGCAGTTCTTT. V is TRBV7-6 and J is TRBJ2-3; no clear D gene. CDR3 length: 12 amino acids. CDR1 is SGHVS and CDR2 is FNYEAQ in the germline V gene.

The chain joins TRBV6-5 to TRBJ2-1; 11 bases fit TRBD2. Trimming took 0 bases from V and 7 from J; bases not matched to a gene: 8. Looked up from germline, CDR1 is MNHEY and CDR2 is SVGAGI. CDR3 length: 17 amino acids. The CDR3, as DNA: TGTGCCAGCAGTTACTCGAGCACTAGCGGGGGCTCGAATGAGCAGTTCTTC. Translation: CASSYSSTSGGSNEQFF.

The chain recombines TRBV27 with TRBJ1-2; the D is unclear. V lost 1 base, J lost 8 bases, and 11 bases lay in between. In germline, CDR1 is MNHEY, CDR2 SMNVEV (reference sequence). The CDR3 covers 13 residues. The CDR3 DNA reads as TGTGCCAGCAGTTTATTAGCCAGTTCGGGCTACACCTTC. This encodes CASSLLASSGYTF.

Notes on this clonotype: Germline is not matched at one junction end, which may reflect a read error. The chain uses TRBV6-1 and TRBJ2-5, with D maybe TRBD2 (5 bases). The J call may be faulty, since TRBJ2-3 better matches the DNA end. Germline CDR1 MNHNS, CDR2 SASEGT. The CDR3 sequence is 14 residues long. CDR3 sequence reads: CAGSGASGKETQYF. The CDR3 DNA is TGTGCCGGCAGCGGAGCCAGCGGCAAAGAGACCCAGTATTTT.

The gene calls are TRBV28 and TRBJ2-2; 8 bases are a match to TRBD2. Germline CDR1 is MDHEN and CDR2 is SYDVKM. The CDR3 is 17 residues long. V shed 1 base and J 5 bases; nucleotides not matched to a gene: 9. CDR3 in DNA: TGTGCCAGCAGTTTATATTTCTGGCGGGAGGCAACCGGGGAGCTGTTTTTT. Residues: CASSLYFWREATGELFF.

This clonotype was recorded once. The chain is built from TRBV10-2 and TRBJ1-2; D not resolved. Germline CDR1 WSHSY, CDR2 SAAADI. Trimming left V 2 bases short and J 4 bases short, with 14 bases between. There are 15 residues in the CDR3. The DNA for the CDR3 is TGCGCCAGCAGTGAGCTATCGGGGAACCCCTATGGCTACACCTTC. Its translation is CASSELSGNPYGYTF.

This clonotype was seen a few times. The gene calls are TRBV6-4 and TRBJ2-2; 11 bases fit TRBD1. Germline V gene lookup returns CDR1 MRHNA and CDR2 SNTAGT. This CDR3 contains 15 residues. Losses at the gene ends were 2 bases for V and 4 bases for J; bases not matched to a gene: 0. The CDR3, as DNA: TGTGCCAGCAGTGACGGGACAGGGGGCACCGGGGAGCTGTTTTTT. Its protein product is CASSDGTGGTGELFF.

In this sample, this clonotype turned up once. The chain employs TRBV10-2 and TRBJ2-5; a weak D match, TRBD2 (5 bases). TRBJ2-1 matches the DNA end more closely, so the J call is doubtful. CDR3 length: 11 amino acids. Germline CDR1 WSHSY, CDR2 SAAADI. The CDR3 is CASRTGNEQFF. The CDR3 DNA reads TGCGCCAGCAGGACGGGGAATGAGCAGTTCTTC.

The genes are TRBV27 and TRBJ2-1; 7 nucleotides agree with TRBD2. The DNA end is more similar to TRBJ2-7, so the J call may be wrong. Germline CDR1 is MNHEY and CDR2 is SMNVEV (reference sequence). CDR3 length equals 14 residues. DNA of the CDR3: TGTGCCAGCAGTTTGGCGGGAGCCTGGAATAAGCAGTACTTC. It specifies CASSLAGAWNKQYF.